The clone carrying this TCR beta chain was counted a single time. The data belong to a study of blood T cell repertoires in COVID-19. Study-level background: The origin of the acute and convalescent COVID-19 samples was the United States, Italy and Spain. The analysed material was cDNA or gDNA that came from T cells, B-cell-depleted T cells, or PBMCs.

Original handling: By means of reference gene primer amplification, nucleated cell counts were estimated. Sequencing was performed with immunoSEQ multiplex PCR; in TCRdb, only in-frame clones are kept and a portion is missing. The DNA gave D and trimming, while V, J and clone size come from that table. The sample yields more than 150,000 clones, approximately 78% seen once. Per germline, CDR1 SGHNT and CDR2 YYREEE (reference sequence). The length of the CDR3 is 15 residues. V lost 0 bases, J lost 6 bases, and 6 bases stayed unmatched. The rearrangement joins TRBV5-4 to TRBJ2-7, with 10 bases aligning to TRBD1. The origin of this receptor is a woman aged 80 or older with active or convalescent COVID-19. Material for sequencing was peripheral blood. CDR3 loop: CASSLARDRGREQYF. The CDR3 DNA sequence: TGTGCCAGCAGCTTGGCCCGGGACAGGGGTCGCGAGCAGTACTTC.